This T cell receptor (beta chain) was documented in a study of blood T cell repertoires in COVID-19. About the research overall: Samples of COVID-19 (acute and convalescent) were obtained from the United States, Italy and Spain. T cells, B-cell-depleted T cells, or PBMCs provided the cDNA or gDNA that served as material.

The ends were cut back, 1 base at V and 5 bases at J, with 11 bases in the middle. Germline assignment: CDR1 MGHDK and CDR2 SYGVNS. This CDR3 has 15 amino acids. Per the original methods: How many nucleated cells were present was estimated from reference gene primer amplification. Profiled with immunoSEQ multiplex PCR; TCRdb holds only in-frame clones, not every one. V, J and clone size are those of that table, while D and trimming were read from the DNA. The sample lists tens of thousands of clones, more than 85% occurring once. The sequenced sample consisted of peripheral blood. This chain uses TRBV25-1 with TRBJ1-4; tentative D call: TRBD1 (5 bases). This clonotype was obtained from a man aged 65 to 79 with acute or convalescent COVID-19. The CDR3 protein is CASSESTGGNEKLFF. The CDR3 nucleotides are TGTGCCAGCAGTGAATCCACAGGAGGGAATGAAAAACTGTTTTTT.